The 30 T cell receptor beta chains below all came from one sample that was sequenced in a study of beta chain features in type 1 diabetes. Study-wide results and limits: Shortening that was moderate but significant affected the TCRB CDR3s of Type 1 diabetes patients in all four CD4+ subsets.

The antigens of these receptors remain unknown. Expressed TCRB transcripts were sequenced because the isolated RNA had all been reverse transcribed beforehand. The repertoire was sequenced with immunoSEQ multiplex PCR; TCRdb's copy has only in-frame clones and lacks some. The table shows about 640,000 clones, with around 11% occurring only once. What was sequenced was naive CD4+ T cells from blood. Receptors originate from a man aged 25-45 years with type 1 diabetes.

The chain employs TRBV25-1 and TRBJ2-7; no firm D call. The V gene's germline CDR1 is MGHDK and CDR2 SYGVNS. The CDR3 covers 12 residues. The V end lost 1 base, the J end lost 3 bases, and 4 bases lay between the germline ends. CDR3 in DNA: TGTGCCAGCAGTGAATCCCACTACGAGCAGTACTTC. Translated, it gives CASSESHYEQYF.

This clone was recorded a few times. V usage is TRBV29-1 and J usage is TRBJ2-7, with 7 bases fitting TRBD1. This CDR3 contains 14 residues. The trim removed 6 bases at V and 0 bases at J, leaving 8 bases unmatched. CDR1 SQVTM and CDR2 ANQGSEA come from the germline V gene. The CDR3 DNA reads as TGCAGCGTGGATATGACAGGGAACTCCTACGAGCAGTACTTC. It codes for CSVDMTGNSYEQYF.

The rearrangement links TRBV10-3 to TRBJ1-5, with TRBD1 as a possible D gene (5 bases). The V gene lost 0 bases and the J gene lost 2 bases, with 8 bases spanning the gap. This CDR3 is built from 15 residues. Germline assignment: CDR1 ENHRY and CDR2 SYGVKD. The chain's CDR3 is CAISESMTGNQPQHF. The CDR3 nucleotides are TGTGCCATCAGTGAGTCGATGACAGGCAATCAGCCCCAGCATTTT.

This clone was observed a handful of times. Other DNA sequences of this sample code for an identical CDR3. This sequence joins TRBV9 and TRBJ2-1; no definite D call. The CDR3 has 13 residues. Trimming removed 0 bases at V and 4 bases at J, with 5 bases between. Germline assignment: CDR1 SGDLS and CDR2 YYNGEE. The CDR3 loop is CASSVDGYNEQFF. CDR3 sequence (DNA): TGTGCCAGCAGCGTAGATGGGTACAATGAGCAGTTCTTC.

V and J are TRBV19 and TRBJ2-7, with a tentative D call TRBD1 (5 bases). CDR1 is LNHDA and CDR2 is SQIVND in the germline V gene (reference sequence). V gave up 5 bases and J gave up 5 bases, with 16 bases separating them. This CDR3 spans 14 amino acids. The CDR3 region has the DNA TGTGCCAGTAGTCCCGGCAGGGTGTGGAACGAGCAGTACTTC. Amino acid sequence: CASSPGRVWNEQYF.

The table lists this clone with a few counts. This chain links TRBV30 with TRBJ2-5; TRBD2 matches 7 bases. This CDR3 region has 15 residues. The V gene's germline CDR1 is GTSNPN and CDR2 SVGIG (reference sequence). The junction had 16 bases not matched to a gene; V was cut back by 5 bases and J by 7 bases. The CDR3 here is CAWGGDPKGKGTQYF. CDR3 bases: TGTGCCTGGGGGGGGGACCCTAAGGGAAAGGGGACCCAGTACTTC. Full variable domain (remainder filled in from reference TRBV30 and TRBJ2-5): SQTIHQWPATLVQPVGSPLSLECTVEGTSNPNLYWYRQAAGRGLQLLFYSVGIGQISSEVPQNLSASRPQDRQFILSSKKLLLSDSGFYLCAWGGDPKGKGTQYFGPGTRLLVL.

This clone was detected a few times. One end of the junction varies from germline; a read error may be responsible. V and J are TRBV7-7 and TRBJ2-3, with 9 positions matching TRBD1. This CDR3 is built from 12 residues. Germline CDR1 and CDR2: SSHAT and FNYEAQ (reference sequence). CDR3 coding DNA: TGTGCTAGCAGCCCGGACAGGGGTCGGCAGTATTTT. Amino acid sequence: CASSPDRGRQYF.

The table lists this clone with a few counts. V gene TRBV5-4 combines with J gene TRBJ2-7; 8 bases align to TRBD1. The CDR3 extends over 14 amino acids. Germline trimming cut 2 bases from V and 4 bases from J; bases unmatched to any gene: 5. In germline, CDR1 is SGHNT, CDR2 YYREEE (reference sequence). Here the CDR3 DNA reads TGTGCCAGCAGCTTTGACAGGGGTGCGTACGAGCAGTACTTC. Translated: CASSFDRGAYEQYF.

There are a few counts of this clone. The chain combines TRBV25-1 with TRBJ2-1; 13 bases agree with TRBD2. The V and J ends lost 2 bases and 6 bases, in that order; junction bases with no gene match: 7. The CDR3 runs 17 residues. The germline CDR1 and CDR2 sequences are MGHDK and SYGVNS. For the CDR3, the DNA is TGTGCCAGCAGTGAACAATGGGGACTAGCGGGGTCCAATGAGCAGTTCTTC. Translating gives CASSEQWGLAGSNEQFF.

This clone was detected only once. The rearrangement joins TRBV19 to TRBJ1-5, with D unresolved. The germline V and J ends were trimmed by 4 bases and 4 bases, with 14 bases remaining between them. The CDR3 runs to 15 residues. Germline V gene data show CDR1 as LNHDA and CDR2 as SQIVND (reference sequence). The CDR3, as DNA: TGTGCCAGTAGTAGACCCGGGCCTTCAAATCAGCCCCAGCATTTT. Translating gives CASSRPGPSNQPQHF.

The chain joins TRBV25-1 to TRBJ1-1; TRBD1 matches at 12 bases. The germline V gene has CDR1 MGHDK and CDR2 SYGVNS. The CDR3 extends over 16 amino acids. Trimming removed 2 bases from V and 4 bases from J; junction bases left unmatched: 5. The CDR3 bases are TGTGCCAGCAGTGAAGAAGGGACAGGGGGCTCCACTGAAGCTTTCTTT. This translates into CASSEEGTGGSTEAFF.

The chain links TRBV29-1 to TRBJ2-3; D is uncertain. V lost 0 bases and J 1 base, leaving 11 bases between the germline ends. The CDR3 runs to 15 residues. Germline V gene sequence: CDR1 SQVTM, CDR2 ANQGSEA. The CDR3 region is CSVEDWPARTDTQYF. CDR3 DNA sequence: TGCAGCGTTGAAGATTGGCCAGCCCGCACAGATACGCAGTATTTT.

This clone was counted a few times. V is TRBV2 and J is TRBJ2-1; either TRBD1 or TRBD2 may supply D (5 bases each). CDR1 is SNHLY, CDR2 FYNNEI, per germline. The V end lost 0 bases, the J end lost 8 bases, and 11 bases lay between the germline ends. CDR3 length: 14 residues. CDR3 in DNA: TGTGCCAGCAGTGAAGCGCTATGGGGGTATGAGCAGTTCTTC. This codes for CASSEALWGYEQFF.

This clone was observed a few times. The J gene is TRBJ2-3, the V gene TRBV7-6, with unresolved D. Per the germline V gene, CDR1 is SGHVS and CDR2 is FNYEAQ. V lost 1 base and J lost 1, with 18 bases in between. The CDR3 is made up of 18 amino acids. The CDR3 coding sequence is TGTGCCAGCAGCTTAGACTACCAGGTGGCATGGGGCACAGATACGCAGTATTTT. This encodes CASSLDYQVAWGTDTQYF.

This clone has more than one count but fewer than ten. The gene calls are TRBV11-2 and TRBJ1-6; 9 bases are a match to TRBD1. Per germline, CDR1 SGHAT and CDR2 FQNNGV. The V segment lost 5 bases and the J segment 4 bases; nucleotides outside the gene matches: 3. The CDR3 has 15 residues. CDR3 in amino acids: CASSPGQGYNSPLHF. In DNA form, the CDR3 reads TGTGCCAGCAGCCCAGGACAGGGGTATAATTCACCCCTCCACTTT.

A remark on this clone: This sample also contains other DNA sequences that code for the same CDR3. The V and J genes are TRBV7-2 and TRBJ1-5; D not resolved. The CDR3 extends over 13 amino acids. Germline assignment: CDR1 SGHTA and CDR2 FQGNSA. Deletions cut 6 bases from V and 4 bases from J, with 10 bases between. CDR3 DNA sequence: TGTGCCAGCAGTCTCGGGCCAAATCAGCCCCAGCATTTT. This codes for CASSLGPNQPQHF.

The rearrangement joins TRBV6-6 to TRBJ1-6; tentatively, D is TRBD1 (5 bases). Deletions cut 1 base from V and 5 bases from J, with 9 bases between. The CDR3 consists of 15 residues. Germline loops: CDR1 MNHNY, CDR2 SVGAGI (reference sequence). CDR3 nucleotide sequence: TGTGCCAGCAGTTACTTCCAGGGTGATAATTCACCCCTCCACTTT. As protein: CASSYFQGDNSPLHF.

This clone was detected only a few times. The chain recombines TRBV19 with TRBJ1-6, with D possibly being TRBD1 (6 bases). CDR1 and CDR2 from the germline V gene are LNHDA and SQIVND (reference sequence). This CDR3 region has 17 residues. The V end was cut by 4 bases, the J end by 0 bases, with 13 bases between. DNA of the CDR3: TGTGCCAGTAGTAGGACAGTTCCGAGCTCCTATAATTCACCCCTCCACTTT. The encoded protein is CASSRTVPSSYNSPLHF.

The chain joins TRBV7-9 to TRBJ1-1; possible D gene TRBD1, 5 bases. The CDR3 spans 13 residues. V gave up 7 bases and J gave up 4 bases, with 13 bases separating them. Looked up from germline, CDR1 is SEHNR and CDR2 is FQNEAQ (reference sequence). CDR3 DNA: TGTGCCAGCATCTCCGGAGGGGCCACTGAAGCTTTCTTT. Protein: CASISGGATEAFF.

The rearrangement uses TRBV7-2 and TRBJ2-3; D perhaps matches TRBD2 (7 bases). The CDR3 has 13 amino acids. Germline values: CDR1 SGHTA, CDR2 FQGNSA. The CDR3 DNA follows: TGTGCAGAGGCGGGGGCCCTCACAGATACGCAGTATTTT. Translating it yields CAEAGALTDTQYF.

The chain recombines TRBV13 with TRBJ1-4; D perhaps matches TRBD1 (5 bases). Germline-derived CDR1 and CDR2 are PRHDT and FYEKMQ (reference sequence). CDR3 length: 18 amino acids. Trimming pared 5 bases from V and 3 bases from J, leaving 22 bases between. The CDR3 spells CASSRKGPYIGANEKLFF. In DNA, the CDR3 is TGTGCCAGCAGCCGTAAGGGACCCTACATAGGGGCTAATGAAAAACTGTTTTTT.

V gene TRBV5-4 combines with J gene TRBJ2-5, with a possible D match to TRBD2 (6 bases). Trimming took 4 bases from V and 3 from J, leaving 16 bases between them. CDR1 is SGHNT, CDR2 YYREEE, per germline (reference sequence). This CDR3 has 15 amino acids. The DNA of the CDR3 is TGTGCCAGCAGCCGGGACCGAGCGGGTGAAGAGACCCAGTACTTC. It translates to CASSRDRAGEETQYF.

This rearrangement joins TRBV5-4 to TRBJ1-1; perhaps TRBD1 as D (6 bases). Germline V gives CDR1 SGHNT, CDR2 YYREEE (reference sequence). V was trimmed by 3 bases and J by 1 base, leaving 10 bases between them. This CDR3 spans 14 amino acids. CDR3 sequence (DNA): TGTGCCAGCAGCTGGGGGGCGCAGAACACTGAAGCTTTCTTT. Its protein is CASSWGAQNTEAFF.

The chain couples TRBV9 to TRBJ2-7; a weak D match, TRBD1 (6 bases). This CDR3 is 15 amino acids long. V lost 3 bases and J 4 bases, leaving 17 bases between the germline ends. Germline V lookup: CDR1 SGDLS, CDR2 YYNGEE. CDR3 in amino acids: CASSATDRPRYEQYF. CDR3 sequence (DNA): TGTGCCAGCAGCGCAACAGACAGGCCTCGGTACGAGCAGTACTTC.

This clone was recorded a few times. The V gene is TRBV5-6, the J gene TRBJ2-7; D unclear. V was cut by 3 bases and J by 5 bases, with 3 bases left in between. The CDR3 runs 10 residues. Looked up from germline, CDR1 is SGHDT and CDR2 is YYEEEE. This CDR3 is CASSSDEQYF. As DNA, the CDR3 is TGTGCCAGCAGCTCGGACGAGCAGTACTTC. Full variable domain (missing parts from reference TRBV5-6 and TRBJ2-7): DAGVTQSPTHLIKTRGQQVTLRCSPKSGHDTVSWYQQALGQGPQFIFQYYEEEERQRGNFPDRFSGHQFPNYSSELNVNALLLGDSALYLCASSSDEQYFGPGTRLTVT.

V usage is TRBV5-1 and J usage is TRBJ2-3, with 9 nucleotides matching TRBD1. The CDR3 consists of 15 residues. The germline CDR1 and CDR2 sequences are SGHRS and YFSETQ. Trimming took 5 bases from V and 3 from J; bases not matched to a gene: 7. CDR3 in amino acids: CASSSTGGNTDTQYF. The CDR3 DNA reads as TGCGCCAGCAGTTCTACAGGGGGCAATACAGATACGCAGTATTTT.

The chain couples TRBV7-8 to TRBJ2-6, with 10 positions matching TRBD1. The length of the CDR3 is 18 residues. J lost 2 bases, V lost 5 bases, and 9 bases had no gene match. Per germline, CDR1 SGHVS and CDR2 FQNEAQ. In DNA, the CDR3 is TGTGCCAGCAGCGTTTCCGGGACAGGGGAGGCTGGGGCCAACGTCCTGACTTTC. Protein sequence: CASSVSGTGEAGANVLTF.

This clone was seen a few times. This sequence joins TRBV19 and TRBJ1-5, with a possible D match to TRBD1 (6 bases). CDR1 and CDR2 from the germline V gene are LNHDA and SQIVND (reference sequence). This CDR3 has 15 amino acids. The V and J ends lost 4 bases and 2 bases respectively, with 12 bases between them. Here the CDR3 DNA reads TGTGCCAGTAGTACCTACAGGGCAGGCAATCAGCCCCAGCATTTT. Amino acids: CASSTYRAGNQPQHF.

In this sample, this clone turned up a few times. The chain has TRBV19 and TRBJ2-3; the match to TRBD2 covers 8 bases. The CDR3 contains 15 residues. V lost 6 bases to trimming and J lost 2 bases; unmatched junction nucleotides: 7. CDR1 and CDR2 from the germline V gene are LNHDA and SQIVND (reference sequence). The CDR3 here is CASRGLAGYTDTQYF. CDR3 bases: TGTGCCAGTAGGGGGTTAGCGGGGTACACAGATACGCAGTATTTT.

In its sample, this clone was seen a few times. This rearrangement joins TRBV6-5 to TRBJ2-2; D possibly corresponds to TRBD1 (5 bases). The length of the CDR3 is 15 residues. V gave up 8 bases and J gave up 3 bases, with 16 bases separating them. Germline V CDR1 and CDR2: MNHEY, SVGAGI. CDR3 sequence reads: CASSYLIGDTGELFF. DNA for the CDR3: TGTGCCAGCTCGTACCTCATAGGGGACACCGGGGAGCTGTTTTTT.